These 30 T cell receptor beta chains share one sample of origin, sequenced in a study of technical replicates of blood from four donors. Repertoires were generated with immunoSEQ multiplex PCR, while TCRdb's copy carries only in-frame clones and drops some. The sample has around 79,000 clones; 90% to 95% are singletons. Input material: T cells isolated from PBMCs. Every receptor here comes from a human donor in good health.

The rearrangement joins TRBV28 to TRBJ2-1, with 8 positions matching TRBD1. This CDR3 has 16 residues. J was trimmed by 1 base and V by 4 bases; bases with no gene match: 6. Germline CDR1 MDHEN, CDR2 SYDVKM. DNA for the CDR3: TGTGCCAGCAGTTCCCTCCACAGGGGGTCCTACAATGAGCAGTTCTTC. The encoded protein is CASSSLHRGSYNEQFF. Full variable domain (rest looked up from reference TRBV28 and TRBJ2-1): DVKVTQSSRYLVKRTGEKVFLECVQDMDHENMFWYRQDPGLGLRLIYFSYDVKMKEKGDIPEGYSVSREKKERFSLILESASTNQTSMYLCASSSLHRGSYNEQFFGPGTRLTVL.

The CDR3 DNA reads TGTGCCAGCAGCTTCATCCCTGCCCCCCCCGGGACAGGGGAAGGAACCTCCTATGGCTACACCTTC. It codes for CASSFIPAPPGTGEGTSYGYTF. The chain uses TRBV9 and TRBJ1-2; 10 nucleotides align to TRBD1. This CDR3 comprises 22 residues. In germline, CDR1 is SGDLS, CDR2 YYNGEE. J gave up 4 bases and V 4 bases, and 28 bases lay outside the gene matches. Together with reference TRBV9 and TRBJ1-2, the CDR3 gives the full variable domain: DSGVTQTPKHLITATGQRVTLRCSPRSGDLSVYWYQQSLDQGLQFLIQYYNGEERAKGNILERFSAQQFPDLHSELNLSSLELGDSALYFCASSFIPAPPGTGEGTSYGYTFGSGTRLTVV.

This chain connects TRBV7-3 to TRBJ1-1, with D possibly being TRBD1 (6 bases). This CDR3 has 15 residues. V lost 2 bases to trimming and J lost 6 bases, with 16 bases between them. The V gene's germline CDR1 is SGHTA and CDR2 FQGTGA. DNA for the CDR3: TGTGCCAGCAGCTTAGAAACAGGGATAGGGGCTGAAGCTTTCTTT. Translated, it gives CASSLETGIGAEAFF. The entire variable domain, with the rest obtained from reference TRBV7-3 and TRBJ1-1, is as follows: GAGVSQTPSNKVTEKGKYVELRCDPISGHTALYWYRQSLGQGPEFLIYFQGTGAADDSGLPNDRFFAVRPEGSVSTLKIQRTERGDSAVYLCASSLETGIGAEAFFGQGTRLTVV.

The rearrangement links TRBV2 to TRBJ2-7; TRBD2 is a possible D gene (6 bases). The CDR3 is made up of 14 amino acids. Germline lookup yields CDR1 SNHLY and CDR2 FYNNEI. V was shortened by 3 bases and J by 3 bases, with 12 bases between the two germline ends. The CDR3 sequence: CASSDASAYYEQYF. The CDR3 DNA reads TGTGCCAGCAGTGATGCTAGCGCATACTACGAGCAGTACTTC.

This clone was counted a few times. This chain joins TRBV29-1 and TRBJ1-1; D unclear. V dropped 4 bases and J dropped 0 bases, with 9 bases sitting between them. Germline CDR1 reads SQVTM; CDR2 reads ANQGSEA. The CDR3 sequence is 13 residues long. CDR3 DNA sequence: TGCAGCGTTGGTCTGAGGATGAACACTGAAGCTTTCTTT. Its translation is CSVGLRMNTEAFF.

The CDR3 loop is CASSPSSYNSPLHF. The CDR3 nucleotides are TGTGCCAGCTCACCTAGCTCCTATAATTCACCCCTCCACTTT. The chain couples TRBV18 to TRBJ1-6; D unresolved. The V gene's germline CDR1 is KGHSH and CDR2 LQKENI. Deletions cut 3 bases from V and 0 bases from J, with 3 bases between. CDR3 length: 14 amino acids.

The rearrangement joins TRBV5-1 to TRBJ2-5; tentatively, D is TRBD2 (6 bases). V was cut by 5 bases and J by 2 bases, with 7 bases left in between. CDR3 length: 12 residues. Germline CDR1 reads SGHRS; CDR2 reads YFSETQ. The CDR3 is CASSAGQETQYF. The DNA of the CDR3 is TGCGCCAGCAGTGCGGGACAAGAGACCCAGTACTTC.

V usage is TRBV7-9 and J usage is TRBJ1-5; D gene uncertain. The CDR3 has 16 amino acids. The germline gives CDR1 SEHNR, CDR2 FQNEAQ (reference sequence). Trimming shortened V by 4 bases and J by 4 bases, and 17 bases separated the two germline ends. CDR3: CASSSGREGLNQPQHF. As DNA, the CDR3 is TGTGCCAGCAGCTCCGGCCGAGAGGGCCTGAATCAGCCCCAGCATTTT.

The chain is built from TRBV7-9 and TRBJ2-7, with 7 bases identical to TRBD1. Germline assignment: CDR1 SEHNR and CDR2 FQNEAQ (reference sequence). Trimming removed 2 bases from V and 6 bases from J; junction bases left unmatched: 7. This CDR3 has 14 amino acids. The CDR3 DNA reads TGTGCCAGCAGCTTAAAGACAGGGACGGGCGAGCAGTACTTC. The encoded protein is CASSLKTGTGEQYF.

The genes are TRBV20-1 and TRBJ1-1; no reliable D call. The CDR3 has 11 amino acids. V lost 5 bases and J 4 bases, leaving 8 bases between the germline ends. Germline V gene data show CDR1 as DFQATT and CDR2 as SNEGSKA (reference sequence). The CDR3 protein is CSAPDSTEAFF. The CDR3 DNA is TGCAGTGCTCCAGATTCCACTGAAGCTTTCTTT.

This chain joins TRBV5-1 and TRBJ2-5; weak D call: TRBD1 (5 bases). The germline CDR1 and CDR2 sequences are SGHRS and YFSETQ. V was cut by 6 bases and J by 1 base, with 16 bases left in between. CDR3 length: 15 residues. Written as DNA, the CDR3 is TGCGCCAGCACCTTTGGGGCCGGAAGCCAAGAGACCCAGTACTTC. This encodes CASTFGAGSQETQYF.

V gene TRBV5-1 combines with J gene TRBJ2-1; the match to TRBD2 covers 9 bases. The germline gives CDR1 SGHRS, CDR2 YFSETQ. Germline trimming cut 5 bases from V and 2 bases from J; bases unmatched to any gene: 5. This CDR3 is 15 amino acids long. The CDR3 spells CASRSGGGAYNEQFF. DNA for the CDR3: TGCGCCAGCAGGTCGGGCGGGGGGGCCTACAATGAGCAGTTCTTC.

This sequence joins TRBV4-1 and TRBJ2-3; D is possibly TRBD2 (5 bases). Germline CDR1 and CDR2: MGHRA and YSYEKL. The length of the CDR3 is 18 residues. The V gene lost 1 base and the J gene lost 2 bases, with 19 bases spanning the gap. CDR3 loop: CASSQVIGRLYYTDTQYF. In nucleotides, the CDR3 is TGCGCCAGCAGCCAAGTGATCGGCAGACTATATTACACAGATACGCAGTATTTT.

V is TRBV7-9 and J is TRBJ2-3, with no clear D. Trimming stripped 4 bases from V and 4 bases from J, with 3 bases between. There are 11 residues in the CDR3. From germline, CDR1 is SEHNR and CDR2 FQNEAQ (reference sequence). This chain's CDR3 is CASSSADTQYF. CDR3 DNA sequence: TGTGCCAGCAGCTCAGCAGATACGCAGTATTTT.

The V and J genes are TRBV5-1 and TRBJ1-3; 8 bases map to TRBD1. The CDR3 extends over 16 amino acids. J gave up 0 bases and V 2 bases, and 4 bases lay outside the gene matches. Germline V gives CDR1 SGHRS, CDR2 YFSETQ. CDR3 sequence (DNA): TGCGCCAGCAGCTTAAAGGGACAGGACTCTGGAAACACCATATATTTT. Protein product: CASSLKGQDSGNTIYF.

J is TRBJ1-2 and V is TRBV5-6; the match to TRBD1 covers 8 bases. The V gene end was trimmed by 0 bases and the J gene end by 4 bases; junction bases not matched to a gene: 2. This CDR3 has 14 amino acids. The germline gives CDR1 SGHDT, CDR2 YYEEEE. CDR3 loop: CASSLGQGIYGYTF. DNA of the CDR3: TGTGCCAGCAGCTTGGGACAGGGGATCTATGGCTACACCTTC.

V is TRBV30 and J is TRBJ1-6; D perhaps matches TRBD1 (5 bases). V was shortened by 3 bases and J by 7 bases, with 10 bases between the two germline ends. This CDR3 is built from 13 residues. From germline, CDR1 is GTSNPN and CDR2 SVGIG (reference sequence). CDR3 nucleotide sequence: TGTGCCTGGAGAGGGGAGGGCAATTCACCCCTCCACTTT. Translated, it gives CAWRGEGNSPLHF.

The chain combines TRBV5-1 with TRBJ2-1; 10 bases line up with TRBD2. Per germline, CDR1 SGHRS and CDR2 YFSETQ. The CDR3 loop spans 15 amino acids. V shed 3 bases and J 3 bases; nucleotides not matched to a gene: 3. The CDR3 DNA reads TGCGCCAGCAGCTACGGACTAGCGGACTACAATGAGCAGTTCTTC. It is translated as CASSYGLADYNEQFF. Full variable domain (rest looked up from reference TRBV5-1 and TRBJ2-1): KAGVTQTPRYLIKTRGQQVTLSCSPISGHRSVSWYQQTPGQGLQFLFEYFSETQRNKGNFPGRFSGRQFSNSRSEMNVSTLELGDSALYLCASSYGLADYNEQFFGPGTRLTVL.

The rearrangement joins TRBV30 to TRBJ2-7; TRBD1 is a possible D gene (6 bases). CDR1 GTSNPN and CDR2 SVGIG come from the germline V gene (reference sequence). This CDR3 comprises 15 residues. V gave up 0 bases and J gave up 0 bases, with 12 bases separating them. The CDR3 sequence is CAWSVLQGYSYEQYF. The CDR3 coding sequence is TGTGCCTGGAGTGTACTTCAGGGGTACTCCTACGAGCAGTACTTC.

V and J are TRBV6-6 and TRBJ2-7; D gene unclear. The germline gives CDR1 MNHNY, CDR2 SVGAGI (reference sequence). The CDR3 spans 16 residues. With 2 bases removed from V and 0 bases from J, the gap between germline ends came to 14 bases. The CDR3 DNA follows: TGTGCCAGCAGTTACGAAGAGACTGACTTCTCCTACGAGCAGTACTTC. It is translated as CASSYEETDFSYEQYF.

The genes are TRBV7-3 and TRBJ1-6; tentatively, D is TRBD1 (6 bases). This CDR3 spans 14 amino acids. V was pared by 3 bases and J by 6 bases, with 9 bases between. Germline values: CDR1 SGHTA, CDR2 FQGTGA. The CDR3 DNA follows: TGTGCCAGCAGCTTGGCAGGGGTTAATTCACCCCTCCACTTT. It is translated as CASSLAGVNSPLHF.

The J gene is TRBJ2-7, the V gene TRBV9, with D tentatively TRBD1 (8 bases). The V gene's germline CDR1 is SGDLS and CDR2 YYNGEE. The CDR3 runs 14 residues. Trimming removed 3 bases at V and 5 bases at J, with 15 bases between. The CDR3 DNA is TGTGCCAGCAGCGCCGGACAGGGAGGGGACGAGCAGTACTTC. Translation gives CASSAGQGGDEQYF.

V usage is TRBV2 and J usage is TRBJ2-1, with D perhaps TRBD2 (6 bases). Germline CDR1 is SNHLY and CDR2 is FYNNEI. The V and J ends lost 7 bases and 4 bases respectively, with 14 bases between them. The CDR3 runs to 14 residues. CDR3: CASTRGGNYNEQFF. DNA for the CDR3: TGTGCCAGCACGCGGGGAGGCAATTACAATGAGCAGTTCTTC.

This clone has a handful of counts. V gene TRBV4-2 combines with J gene TRBJ2-7; 8 bases fit TRBD2. Germline values: CDR1 LGHNA, CDR2 YNFKEQ. The CDR3 has 15 amino acids. The V and J ends lost 0 bases and 0 bases, in that order; junction bases with no gene match: 1. The CDR3 nucleotides read TGTGCCAGCAGCCAAGAAAGCGGGAGCTCCTACGAGCAGTACTTC. As protein: CASSQESGSSYEQYF.

V is TRBV5-4 and J is TRBJ2-2; perhaps TRBD1 as D (6 bases). Germline-derived CDR1 and CDR2 are SGHNT and YYREEE (reference sequence). The CDR3 is 18 amino acids. The V end was cut by 2 bases, the J end by 1 base, with 18 bases between. This CDR3 reads CASSFRDLHRENTGELFF. The CDR3 DNA sequence: TGTGCCAGCAGCTTCCGAGACCTGCACAGGGAGAACACCGGGGAGCTGTTTTTT.

V gene TRBV7-9 combines with J gene TRBJ2-5, with D possibly being TRBD1 (6 bases). Germline V gene lookup returns CDR1 SEHNR and CDR2 FQNEAQ (reference sequence). CDR3 length: 13 residues. V lost 4 bases and J 3 bases, leaving 9 bases between the germline ends. CDR3 amino acids: CASSWDTKETQYF. The CDR3 DNA sequence: TGTGCCAGCAGCTGGGACACGAAAGAGACCCAGTACTTC.

The chain has TRBV7-9 and TRBJ2-3; TRBD2 might be the D (5 bases). Germline CDR1 and CDR2: SEHNR and FQNEAQ (reference sequence). Between the trimmed V and J ends, which lost 6 bases and 5 bases, there was a span of 18 bases. This CDR3 region has 15 residues. As DNA, the CDR3 is TGTGCCAGCAGTTCCAAGATCGGGATGGGAGATACGCAGTATTTT. Its translation is CASSSKIGMGDTQYF.

V usage is TRBV7-9 and J usage is TRBJ1-1, with no clear D. Germline lookup yields CDR1 SEHNR and CDR2 FQNEAQ (reference sequence). Between the trimmed V and J ends, which lost 5 bases and 8 bases, there was a span of 15 bases. The CDR3 length is 13 residues. The CDR3 loop is CASSLLPSSEAFF. The CDR3 coding sequence is TGTGCCAGCAGCCTACTGCCTTCGTCCGAAGCTTTCTTT. Complete variable domain (other parts from reference TRBV7-9 and TRBJ1-1): DTGVSQNPRHKITKRGQNVTFRCDPISEHNRLYWYRQTLGQGPEFLTYFQNEAQLEKSRLLSDRFSAERPKGSFSTLEIQRTEQGDSAMYLCASSLLPSSEAFFGQGTRLTVV.

V usage is TRBV5-4 and J usage is TRBJ2-7; 11 nucleotides line up with TRBD1. CDR1 and CDR2 (germline): SGHNT, YYREEE (reference sequence). CDR3 length: 15 residues. V gave up 2 bases and J gave up 4 bases; unmatched junction bases: 5. CDR3 in amino acids: CASSLIGQGAYEQYF. CDR3 sequence (DNA): TGTGCCAGCAGCTTAATCGGACAGGGGGCTTACGAGCAGTACTTC.

The J gene is TRBJ2-1, the V gene TRBV19; D may be TRBD2 (6 bases). The germline V gene encodes CDR1 LNHDA and CDR2 SQIVND (reference sequence). The CDR3 length is 14 residues. With 5 bases removed from V and 2 bases from J, the gap between germline ends came to 10 bases. The CDR3 DNA is TGTGCCAGTAGTGTGCCGGGAGCCTACAATGAGCAGTTCTTC. It encodes CASSVPGAYNEQFF.